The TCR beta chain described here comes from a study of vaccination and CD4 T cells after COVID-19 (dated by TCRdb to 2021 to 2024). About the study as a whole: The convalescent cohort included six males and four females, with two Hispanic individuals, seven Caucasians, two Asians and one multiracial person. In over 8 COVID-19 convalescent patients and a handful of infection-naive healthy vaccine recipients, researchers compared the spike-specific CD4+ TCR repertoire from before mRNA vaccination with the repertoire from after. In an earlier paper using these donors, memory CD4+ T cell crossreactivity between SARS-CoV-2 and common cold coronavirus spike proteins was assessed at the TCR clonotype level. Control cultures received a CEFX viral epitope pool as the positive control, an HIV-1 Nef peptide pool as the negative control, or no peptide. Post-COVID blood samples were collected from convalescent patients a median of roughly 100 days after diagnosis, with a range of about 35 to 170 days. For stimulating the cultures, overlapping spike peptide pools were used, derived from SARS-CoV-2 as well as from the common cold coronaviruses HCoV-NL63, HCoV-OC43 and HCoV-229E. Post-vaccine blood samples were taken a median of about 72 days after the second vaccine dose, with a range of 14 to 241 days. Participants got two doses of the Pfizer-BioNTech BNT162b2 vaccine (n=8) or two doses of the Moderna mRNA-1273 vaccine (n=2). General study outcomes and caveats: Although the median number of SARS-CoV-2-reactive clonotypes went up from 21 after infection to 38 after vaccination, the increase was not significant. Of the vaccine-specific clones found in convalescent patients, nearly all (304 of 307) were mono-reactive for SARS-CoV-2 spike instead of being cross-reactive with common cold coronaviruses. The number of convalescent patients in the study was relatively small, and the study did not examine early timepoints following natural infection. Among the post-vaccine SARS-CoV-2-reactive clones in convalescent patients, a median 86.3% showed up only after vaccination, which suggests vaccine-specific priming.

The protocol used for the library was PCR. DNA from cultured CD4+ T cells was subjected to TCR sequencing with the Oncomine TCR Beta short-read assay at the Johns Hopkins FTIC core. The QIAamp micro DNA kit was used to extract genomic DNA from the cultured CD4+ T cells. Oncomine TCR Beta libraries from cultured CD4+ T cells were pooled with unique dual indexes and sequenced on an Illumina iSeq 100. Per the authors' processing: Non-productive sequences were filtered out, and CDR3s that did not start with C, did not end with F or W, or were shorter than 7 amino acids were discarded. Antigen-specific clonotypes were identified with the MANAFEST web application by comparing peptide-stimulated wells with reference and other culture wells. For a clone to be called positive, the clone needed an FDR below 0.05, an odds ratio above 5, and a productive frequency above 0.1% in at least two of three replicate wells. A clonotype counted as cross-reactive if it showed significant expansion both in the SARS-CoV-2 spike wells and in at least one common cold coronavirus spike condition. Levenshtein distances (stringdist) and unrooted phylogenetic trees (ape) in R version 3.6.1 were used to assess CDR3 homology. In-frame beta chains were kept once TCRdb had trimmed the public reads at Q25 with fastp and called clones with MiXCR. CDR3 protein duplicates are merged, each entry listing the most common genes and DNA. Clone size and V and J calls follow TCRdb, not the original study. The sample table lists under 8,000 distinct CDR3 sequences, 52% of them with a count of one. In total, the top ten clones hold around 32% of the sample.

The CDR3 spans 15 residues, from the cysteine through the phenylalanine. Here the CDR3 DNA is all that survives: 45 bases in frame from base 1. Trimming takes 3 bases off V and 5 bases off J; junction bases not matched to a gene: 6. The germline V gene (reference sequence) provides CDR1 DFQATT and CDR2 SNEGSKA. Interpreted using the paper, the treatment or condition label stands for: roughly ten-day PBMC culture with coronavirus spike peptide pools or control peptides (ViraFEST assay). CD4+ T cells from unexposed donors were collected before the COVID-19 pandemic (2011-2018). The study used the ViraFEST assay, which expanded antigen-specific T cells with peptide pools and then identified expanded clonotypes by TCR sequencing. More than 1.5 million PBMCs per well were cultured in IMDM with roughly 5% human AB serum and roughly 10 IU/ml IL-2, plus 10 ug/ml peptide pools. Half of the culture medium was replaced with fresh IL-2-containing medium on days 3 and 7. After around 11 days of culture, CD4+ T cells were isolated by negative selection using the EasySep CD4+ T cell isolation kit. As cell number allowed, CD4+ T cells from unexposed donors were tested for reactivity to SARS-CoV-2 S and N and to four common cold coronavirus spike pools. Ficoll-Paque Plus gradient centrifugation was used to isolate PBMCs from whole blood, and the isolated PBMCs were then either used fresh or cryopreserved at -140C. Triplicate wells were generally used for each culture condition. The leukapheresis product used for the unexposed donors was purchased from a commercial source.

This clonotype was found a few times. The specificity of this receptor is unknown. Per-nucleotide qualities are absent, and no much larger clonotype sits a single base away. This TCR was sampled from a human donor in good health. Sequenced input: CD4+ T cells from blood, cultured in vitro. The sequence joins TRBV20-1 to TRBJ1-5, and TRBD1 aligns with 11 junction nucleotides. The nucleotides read TGCAGTGCTAGCCCTGGGACAGGGGGTTATCAGCCCCAGCATTTT. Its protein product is CSASPGTGGYQPQHF.